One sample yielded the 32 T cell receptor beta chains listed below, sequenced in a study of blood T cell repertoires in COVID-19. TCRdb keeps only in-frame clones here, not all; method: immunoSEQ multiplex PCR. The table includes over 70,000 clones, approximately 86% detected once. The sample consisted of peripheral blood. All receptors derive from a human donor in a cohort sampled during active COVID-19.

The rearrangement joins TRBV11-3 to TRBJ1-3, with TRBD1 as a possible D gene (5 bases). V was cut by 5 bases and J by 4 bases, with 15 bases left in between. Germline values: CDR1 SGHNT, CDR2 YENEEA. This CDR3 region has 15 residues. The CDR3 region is CASSPGGTGGNTIYF. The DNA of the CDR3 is TGTGCCAGCAGCCCGGGCGGGACCGGAGGAAACACCATATATTTT. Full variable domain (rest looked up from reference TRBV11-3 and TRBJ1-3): EAGVVQSPRYKIIEKKQPVAFWCNPISGHNTLYWYLQNLGQGPELLIRYENEEAVDDSQLPKDRFSAERLKGVDSTLKIQPAELGDSAVYLCASSPGGTGGNTIYFGEGSWLTVV.

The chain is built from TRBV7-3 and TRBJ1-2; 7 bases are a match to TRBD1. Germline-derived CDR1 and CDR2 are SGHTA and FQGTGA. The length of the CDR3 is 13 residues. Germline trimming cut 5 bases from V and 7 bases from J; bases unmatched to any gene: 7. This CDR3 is CASSTDRAGGYTF. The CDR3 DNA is TGTGCCAGCAGCACCGACAGGGCTGGTGGCTACACCTTC.

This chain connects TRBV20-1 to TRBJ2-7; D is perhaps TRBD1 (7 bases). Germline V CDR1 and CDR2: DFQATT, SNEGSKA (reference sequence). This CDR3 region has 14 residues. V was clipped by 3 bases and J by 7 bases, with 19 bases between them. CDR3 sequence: CSASQGGLRGEQYF. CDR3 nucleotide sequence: TGCAGTGCTAGTCAAGGGGGCCTTCGGGGGGAGCAGTACTTC.

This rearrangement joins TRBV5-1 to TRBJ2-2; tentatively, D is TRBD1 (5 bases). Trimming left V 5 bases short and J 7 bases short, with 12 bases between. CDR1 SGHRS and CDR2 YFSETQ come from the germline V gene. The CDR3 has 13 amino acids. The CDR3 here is CASSSTGDGELFF. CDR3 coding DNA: TGCGCCAGCAGTTCCACAGGCGACGGGGAGCTGTTTTTT.

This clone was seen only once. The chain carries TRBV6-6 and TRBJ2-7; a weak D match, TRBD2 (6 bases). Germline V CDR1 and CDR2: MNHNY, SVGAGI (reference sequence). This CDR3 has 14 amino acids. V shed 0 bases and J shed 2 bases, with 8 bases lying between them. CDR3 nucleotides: TGTGCCAGCAGTTACTCGGAGGGGCCCTACGAGCAGTACTTC. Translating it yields CASSYSEGPYEQYF.

The CDR3 region is CASSLGLAGGSYNEQFF. The CDR3 nucleotides read TGTGCCAGCAGCTTGGGACTAGCGGGGGGCTCCTACAATGAGCAGTTCTTC. The rearrangement joins TRBV5-4 to TRBJ2-1; 13 bases agree with TRBD2. Germline V gene lookup returns CDR1 SGHNT and CDR2 YYREEE (reference sequence). This CDR3 comprises 17 residues. The trim removed 0 bases at V and 0 bases at J, leaving 0 bases unmatched.

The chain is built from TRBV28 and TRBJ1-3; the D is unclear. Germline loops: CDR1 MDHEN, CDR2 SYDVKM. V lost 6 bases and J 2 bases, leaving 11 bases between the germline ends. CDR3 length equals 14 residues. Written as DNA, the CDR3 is TGTGCCAGCAGCTTCCCGACTACTGGAAACACCATATATTTT. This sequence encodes CASSFPTTGNTIYF.

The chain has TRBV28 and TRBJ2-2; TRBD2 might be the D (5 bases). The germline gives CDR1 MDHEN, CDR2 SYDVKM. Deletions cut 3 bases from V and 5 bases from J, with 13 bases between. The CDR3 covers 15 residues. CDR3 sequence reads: CASSLGLAVTGELFF. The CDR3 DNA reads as TGTGCCAGCAGTTTGGGCCTAGCAGTAACCGGGGAGCTGTTTTTT.

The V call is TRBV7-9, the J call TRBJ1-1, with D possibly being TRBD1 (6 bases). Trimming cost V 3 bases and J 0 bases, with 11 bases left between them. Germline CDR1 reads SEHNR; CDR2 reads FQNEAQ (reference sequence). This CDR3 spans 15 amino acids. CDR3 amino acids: CASSFQGMMNTEAFF. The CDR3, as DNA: TGTGCCAGCAGCTTTCAGGGGATGATGAACACTGAAGCTTTCTTT. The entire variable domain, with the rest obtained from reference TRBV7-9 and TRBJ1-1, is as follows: DTGVSQNPRHKITKRGQNVTFRCDPISEHNRLYWYRQTLGQGPEFLTYFQNEAQLEKSRLLSDRFSAERPKGSFSTLEIQRTEQGDSAMYLCASSFQGMMNTEAFFGQGTRLTVV.

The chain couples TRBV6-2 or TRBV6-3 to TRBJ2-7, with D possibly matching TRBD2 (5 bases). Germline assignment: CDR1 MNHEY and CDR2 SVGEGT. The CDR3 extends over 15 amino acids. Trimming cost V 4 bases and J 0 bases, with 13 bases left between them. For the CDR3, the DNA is TGTGCCAGCAGTTTAGACATCCGGGGCTCCTACGAGCAGTACTTC. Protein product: CASSLDIRGSYEQYF.

CDR3: CASSIGAGSANGYTF. For the CDR3, the DNA is TGTGCCAGTAGTATAGGGGCAGGTTCTGCGAACGGCTACACCTTC. The chain uses TRBV19 and TRBJ1-2, with D unresolved. V lost 1 base and J 8 bases, leaving 17 bases between the germline ends. The CDR3 runs to 15 residues. Germline V gives CDR1 LNHDA, CDR2 SQIVND (reference sequence).

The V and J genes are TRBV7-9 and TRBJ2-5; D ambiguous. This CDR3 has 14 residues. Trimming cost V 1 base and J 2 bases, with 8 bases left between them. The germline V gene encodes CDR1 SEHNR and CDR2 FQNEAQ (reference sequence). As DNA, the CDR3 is TGTGCCAGCAGCTTAGGTCTAGTTCAAGAGACCCAGTACTTC. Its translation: CASSLGLVQETQYF.

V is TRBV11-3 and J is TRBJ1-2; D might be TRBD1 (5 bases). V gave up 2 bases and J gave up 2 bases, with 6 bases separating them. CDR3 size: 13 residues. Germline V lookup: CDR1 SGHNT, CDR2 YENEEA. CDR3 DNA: TGTGCCAGCAGCTTATCAGGGAACTATGGCTACACCTTC. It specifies CASSLSGNYGYTF.

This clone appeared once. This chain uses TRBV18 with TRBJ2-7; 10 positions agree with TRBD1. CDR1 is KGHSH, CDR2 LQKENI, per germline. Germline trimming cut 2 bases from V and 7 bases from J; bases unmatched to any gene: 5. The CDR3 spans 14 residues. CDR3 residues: CASSPGTGVREQYF. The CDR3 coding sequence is TGTGCCAGCTCACCAGGGACAGGGGTTCGGGAGCAGTACTTC.

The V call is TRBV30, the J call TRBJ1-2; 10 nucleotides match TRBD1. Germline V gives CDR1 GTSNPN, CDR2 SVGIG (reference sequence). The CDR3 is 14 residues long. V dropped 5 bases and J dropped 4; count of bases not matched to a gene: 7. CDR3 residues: CAWSRDRGSYGYTF. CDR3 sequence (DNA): TGTGCCTGGTCCCGGGACAGGGGCAGCTATGGCTACACCTTC.

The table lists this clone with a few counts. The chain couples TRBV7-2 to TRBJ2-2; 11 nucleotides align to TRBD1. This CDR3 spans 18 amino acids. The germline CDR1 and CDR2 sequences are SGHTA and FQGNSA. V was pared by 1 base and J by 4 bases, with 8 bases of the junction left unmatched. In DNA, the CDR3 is TGTGCCAGCAGCTTAGAAGTGCGGGGGACAGGGGGCACCGGGGAGCTGTTTTTT. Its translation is CASSLEVRGTGGTGELFF.

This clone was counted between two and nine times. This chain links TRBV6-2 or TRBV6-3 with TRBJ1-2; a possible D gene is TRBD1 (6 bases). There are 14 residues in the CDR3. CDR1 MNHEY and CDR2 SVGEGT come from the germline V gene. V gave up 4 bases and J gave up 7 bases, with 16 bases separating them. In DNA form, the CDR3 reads TGTGCCAGCAGTTCCCGAGGGGGAAGTTTTGGCTACACCTTC. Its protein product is CASSSRGGSFGYTF.

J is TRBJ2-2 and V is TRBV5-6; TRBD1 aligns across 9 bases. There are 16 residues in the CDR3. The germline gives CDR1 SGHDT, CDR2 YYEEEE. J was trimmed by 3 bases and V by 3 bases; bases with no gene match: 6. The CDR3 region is CASSSGGQGYTGELFF. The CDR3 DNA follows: TGTGCCAGCAGCTCTGGGGGACAGGGATACACCGGGGAGCTGTTTTTT.

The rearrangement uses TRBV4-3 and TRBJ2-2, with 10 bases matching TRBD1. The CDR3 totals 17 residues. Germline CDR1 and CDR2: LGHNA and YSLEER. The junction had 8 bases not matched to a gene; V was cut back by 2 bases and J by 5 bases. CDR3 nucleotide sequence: TGCGCCAGCAGCCAATACACCGGGACAGGGGTAACCGGGGAGCTGTTTTTT. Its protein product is CASSQYTGTGVTGELFF.

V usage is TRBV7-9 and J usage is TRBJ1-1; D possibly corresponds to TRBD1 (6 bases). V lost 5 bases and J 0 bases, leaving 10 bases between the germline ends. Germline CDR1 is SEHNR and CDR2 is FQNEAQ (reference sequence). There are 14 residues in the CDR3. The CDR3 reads CASSNRAVNTEAFF. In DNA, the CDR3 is TGTGCCAGCAGCAACAGGGCGGTGAACACTGAAGCTTTCTTT.

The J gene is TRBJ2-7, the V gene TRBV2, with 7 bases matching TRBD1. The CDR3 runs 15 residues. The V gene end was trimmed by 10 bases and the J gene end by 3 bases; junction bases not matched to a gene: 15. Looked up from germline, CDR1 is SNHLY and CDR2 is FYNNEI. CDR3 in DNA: TGTGCCAACATGGAAGCTCAGGGGGATTTCTACGAGCAGTACTTC. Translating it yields CANMEAQGDFYEQYF.

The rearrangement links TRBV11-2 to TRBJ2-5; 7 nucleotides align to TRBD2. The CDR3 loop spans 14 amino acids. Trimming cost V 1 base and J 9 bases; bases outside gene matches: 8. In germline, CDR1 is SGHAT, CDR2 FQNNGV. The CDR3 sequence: CASSLVGGFMAQYF. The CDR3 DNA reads TGTGCCAGCAGCTTAGTGGGGGGGTTCATGGCCCAGTACTTC.

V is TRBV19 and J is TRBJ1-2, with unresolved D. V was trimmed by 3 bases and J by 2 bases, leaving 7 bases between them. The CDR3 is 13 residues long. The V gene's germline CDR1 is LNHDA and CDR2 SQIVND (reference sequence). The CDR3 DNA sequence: TGTGCCAGTAGTATGGGCAGAAACTATGGCTACACCTTC. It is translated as CASSMGRNYGYTF.

This CDR3 reads CASSFHRGGAEAFF. The CDR3 DNA reads TGTGCCAGCAGCTTTCACAGGGGGGGAGCTGAAGCTTTCTTT. The rearrangement uses TRBV7-3 and TRBJ1-1; TRBD1 matches 8 bases. The J segment lost 6 bases and the V segment lost 3 bases, leaving 6 bases of the junction unmatched. This CDR3 has 14 residues. Looked up from germline, CDR1 is SGHTA and CDR2 is FQGTGA.

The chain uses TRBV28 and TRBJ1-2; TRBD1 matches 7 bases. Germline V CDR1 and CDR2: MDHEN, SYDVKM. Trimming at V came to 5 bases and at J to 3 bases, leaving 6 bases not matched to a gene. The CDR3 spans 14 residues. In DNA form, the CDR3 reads TGTGCCAGCAGTAGTAGGGGGCCGTACTATGGCTACACCTTC. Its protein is CASSSRGPYYGYTF.

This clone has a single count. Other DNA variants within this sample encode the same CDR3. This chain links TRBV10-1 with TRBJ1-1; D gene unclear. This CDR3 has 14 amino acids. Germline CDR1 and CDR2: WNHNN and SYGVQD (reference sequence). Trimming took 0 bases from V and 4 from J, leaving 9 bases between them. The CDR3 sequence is CASSESYSSTEAFF. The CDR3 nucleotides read TGCGCCAGCAGTGAGTCGTACTCTTCCACTGAAGCTTTCTTT.

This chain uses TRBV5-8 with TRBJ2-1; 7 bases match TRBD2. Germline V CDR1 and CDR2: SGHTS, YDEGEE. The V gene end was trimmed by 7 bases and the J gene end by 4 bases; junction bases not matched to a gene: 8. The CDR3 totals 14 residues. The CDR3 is CASQVSGFYNEQFF. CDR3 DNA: TGTGCCAGCCAAGTTAGCGGGTTTTACAATGAGCAGTTCTTC.

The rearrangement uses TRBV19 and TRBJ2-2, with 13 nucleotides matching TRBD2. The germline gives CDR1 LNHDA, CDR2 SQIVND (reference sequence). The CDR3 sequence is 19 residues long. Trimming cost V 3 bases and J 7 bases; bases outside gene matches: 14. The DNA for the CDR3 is TGTGCCAGTAGTATCCCCGGACTAGCGGGAGCCTCGGAAAGCGGGGAGCTGTTTTTT. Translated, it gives CASSIPGLAGASESGELFF.

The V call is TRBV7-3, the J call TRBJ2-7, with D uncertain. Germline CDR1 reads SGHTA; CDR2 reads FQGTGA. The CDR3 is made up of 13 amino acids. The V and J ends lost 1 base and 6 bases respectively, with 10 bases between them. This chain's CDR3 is CASSLSGTGEQYF. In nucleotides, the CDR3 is TGTGCCAGCAGCTTAAGCGGCACTGGCGAGCAGTACTTC.

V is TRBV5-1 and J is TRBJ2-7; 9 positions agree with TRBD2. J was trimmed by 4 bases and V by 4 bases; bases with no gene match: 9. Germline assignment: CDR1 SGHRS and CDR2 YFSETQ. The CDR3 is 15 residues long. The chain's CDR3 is CASSTRGGRAYEQYF. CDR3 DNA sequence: TGCGCCAGCAGCACTCGGGGCGGGAGGGCGTACGAGCAGTACTTC.

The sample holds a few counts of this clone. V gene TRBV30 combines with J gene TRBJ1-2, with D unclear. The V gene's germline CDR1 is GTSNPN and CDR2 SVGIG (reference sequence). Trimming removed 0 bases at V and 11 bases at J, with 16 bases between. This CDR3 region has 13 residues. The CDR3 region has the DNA TGTGCCTGGAGTGTAACCTCGGGGTTGGGGTACACCTTC. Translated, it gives CAWSVTSGLGYTF.

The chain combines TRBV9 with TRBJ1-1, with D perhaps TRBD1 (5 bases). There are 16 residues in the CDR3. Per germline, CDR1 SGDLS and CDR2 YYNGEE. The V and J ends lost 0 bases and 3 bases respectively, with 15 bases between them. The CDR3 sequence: CASSVGGVRADTEAFF. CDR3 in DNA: TGTGCCAGCAGCGTAGGGGGTGTCAGGGCCGACACTGAAGCTTTCTTT.